The 27 T cell receptor beta chains listed next were all sequenced from one sample in a study of blood T cell repertoires in COVID-19. Clones were sequenced by immunoSEQ multiplex PCR, and TCRdb holds only the in-frame ones, with some missing. The table records more than 60,000 clones, 80% to 85% of them present only once. What was sequenced was peripheral blood. Receptors originate from a human donor in a cohort sampled during active COVID-19.

This clone showed up just a few times. The J gene is TRBJ2-7, the V gene TRBV5-1, with a tentative D call TRBD1 (6 bases). Germline V gene data show CDR1 as SGHRS and CDR2 as YFSETQ. The CDR3 runs to 13 residues. V lost 1 base, J lost 5 bases, and 10 bases lay in between. For the CDR3, the DNA is TGCGCCAGCAGCTTGTATCCAGGGGACGAGCAGTACTTC. This sequence encodes CASSLYPGDEQYF.

DNA for the CDR3: TGTGCCCGCTCCTCCACAGGGGCACATGAAAAACTGTTTTTT. Encoded protein: CARSSTGAHEKLFF. The chain recombines TRBV30 with TRBJ1-4; 7 bases line up with TRBD1. Trimming took 8 bases from V and 6 from J; bases not matched to a gene: 12. Germline CDR1 reads GTSNPN; CDR2 reads SVGIG (reference sequence). The CDR3 is 14 residues long.

The J gene is TRBJ2-5, the V gene TRBV2; 10 nucleotides agree with TRBD1. Trimming removed 8 bases from V and 1 base from J; junction bases left unmatched: 10. The CDR3 spans 16 residues. Germline-derived CDR1 and CDR2 are SNHLY and FYNNEI. CDR3 nucleotides: TGTGCCAGCGTTGGCATCCGGGACAGGGGCCAAGAGACCCAGTACTTC. Residues: CASVGIRDRGQETQYF.

The chain joins TRBV2 to TRBJ1-1; TRBD1 is a possible D gene (6 bases). With 6 bases removed from V and 2 bases from J, the gap between germline ends came to 13 bases. Looked up from germline, CDR1 is SNHLY and CDR2 is FYNNEI. The CDR3 contains 14 residues. The CDR3 nucleotides read TGTGCCAGCAGCAAACAGGGCTTCAACACTGAAGCTTTCTTT. It is translated as CASSKQGFNTEAFF. The entire variable domain, with the rest obtained from reference TRBV2 and TRBJ1-1, is as follows: EPEVTQTPSHQVTQMGQEVILRCVPISNHLYFYWYRQILGQKVEFLVSFYNNEISEKSEIFDDQFSVERPDGSNFTLKIRSTKLEDSAMYFCASSKQGFNTEAFFGQGTRLTVV.

This chain connects TRBV3-1 (or the pseudogene TRBV3-2) to TRBJ1-2; tentative D call: TRBD1 (6 bases). Germline V CDR1 and CDR2: LGHDT, YNNKEL (reference sequence). Trimming shortened V by 4 bases and J by 5 bases, and 17 bases separated the two germline ends. This CDR3 comprises 15 residues. This CDR3 reads CASSPTWTARYGYTF. The CDR3 DNA is TGTGCCAGCAGCCCCACCTGGACAGCAAGGTATGGCTACACCTTC.

The chain couples TRBV3-1 (or the pseudogene TRBV3-2) to TRBJ1-3; the D gene is possibly TRBD1 (5 bases). The V gene's germline CDR1 is LGHDT and CDR2 YNNKEL (reference sequence). The CDR3 sequence is 14 residues long. V shed 4 bases and J shed 3 bases, with 10 bases lying between them. CDR3 nucleotide sequence: TGTGCCAGCAGCCTGGGGGGTAATGGAAACACCATATATTTT. Amino acid sequence: CASSLGGNGNTIYF.

The chain joins TRBV5-1 to TRBJ2-7; D is unresolved. Germline loops: CDR1 SGHRS, CDR2 YFSETQ. The CDR3 runs 15 residues. Trimming took 1 base from V and 2 from J, leaving 13 bases between them. The CDR3 is CASSLSVGLTYEQYF. The CDR3 coding sequence is TGCGCCAGCAGCTTGTCGGTCGGTTTAACCTACGAGCAGTACTTC.

The V call is TRBV5-5, the J call TRBJ2-3; 14 bases align to TRBD2. The CDR3 is 16 amino acids. Trimming at V came to 4 bases and at J to 4 bases, leaving 5 bases not matched to a gene. Germline V lookup: CDR1 SGHKS, CDR2 YYEKEE (reference sequence). CDR3 residues: CASSPRGLAGADTQYF. The CDR3 DNA reads TGTGCCAGCAGCCCCCGGGGACTAGCGGGGGCAGATACGCAGTATTTT.

The chain couples TRBV2 to TRBJ1-1; TRBD1 aligns across 9 bases. The length of the CDR3 is 15 residues. V dropped 7 bases and J dropped 2; count of bases not matched to a gene: 8. CDR1 is SNHLY, CDR2 FYNNEI, per germline. For the CDR3, the DNA is TGTGCCAGCATTGGGACAGGGATTCTCAACACTGAAGCTTTCTTT. As protein: CASIGTGILNTEAFF.

A few counts support this clone. This chain joins TRBV5-4 and TRBJ2-3, with D possibly TRBD2 on 6 matching bases. Germline V lookup: CDR1 SGHNT, CDR2 YYREEE (reference sequence). The CDR3 sequence is 16 residues long. V lost 4 bases to trimming and J lost 1 base, with 16 bases between them. CDR3 residues: CASSPEGPVGTDTQYF. DNA of the CDR3: TGTGCCAGCAGCCCGGAGGGTCCAGTGGGCACAGATACGCAGTATTTT.

The chain carries TRBV7-9 and TRBJ2-2; D gene unclear. Between the trimmed V and J ends, which lost 5 bases and 3 bases, there was a span of 4 bases. In germline, CDR1 is SEHNR, CDR2 FQNEAQ (reference sequence). CDR3 length equals 12 residues. The CDR3: CASSPYTGELFF. The DNA of the CDR3 is TGTGCCAGCAGCCCCTACACCGGGGAGCTGTTTTTT.

This clone was found once. This chain joins TRBV7-2 and TRBJ1-1, with 7 bases matching TRBD1. The length of the CDR3 is 15 residues. Unmatched junction bases numbered 10, after V lost 5 bases and J lost 4 bases. Germline-derived CDR1 and CDR2 are SGHTA and FQGNSA. The CDR3 protein is CASSTQGGLGTEAFF. In nucleotides, the CDR3 is TGTGCCAGCAGCACCCAGGGGGGATTGGGCACTGAAGCTTTCTTT.

The chain combines TRBV6-9 with TRBJ2-7; D remains unclear. Germline CDR1 is MNHGY and CDR2 is SVAAGI. This CDR3 contains 15 residues. The germline V and J ends were trimmed by 2 bases and 2 bases, with 13 bases remaining between them. The CDR3 region is CASSYGQTVTYEQYF. In DNA, the CDR3 is TGTGCCAGCAGTTATGGGCAAACAGTCACCTACGAGCAGTACTTC.

V and J are TRBV18 and TRBJ2-1, with a tentative D call TRBD1 (6 bases). There are 14 residues in the CDR3. The germline CDR1 and CDR2 sequences are KGHSH and LQKENI. Trimming left V 5 bases short and J 8 bases short, with 16 bases between. This CDR3 reads CASSFTSQGDEQFF. The CDR3 DNA is TGTGCCAGCTCATTTACTTCACAGGGCGATGAGCAGTTCTTC.

V and J are TRBV29-1 and TRBJ1-1; D remains ambiguous. The CDR3 has 14 residues. Trimming took 7 bases from V and 1 from J, leaving 16 bases between them. CDR1 and CDR2 from the germline V gene are SQVTM and ANQGSEA. CDR3 DNA: TGCAGCGCAAGAGGGTGGTCCTGGAACACTGAAGCTTTCTTT. Protein sequence: CSARGWSWNTEAFF.

V gene TRBV5-1 combines with J gene TRBJ2-3; D might be TRBD1 (6 bases). Germline V lookup: CDR1 SGHRS, CDR2 YFSETQ. CDR3 length: 15 amino acids. The V end lost 4 bases, the J end lost 2 bases, and 14 bases lay between the germline ends. The CDR3 protein is CASSPGDRSTDTQYF. CDR3 nucleotides: TGCGCCAGCAGCCCAGGGGACCGTTCCACAGATACGCAGTATTTT.

The chain has TRBV4-3 and TRBJ2-3, with 7 bases fitting TRBD2. V lost 1 base to trimming and J lost 4 bases; unmatched junction nucleotides: 8. This CDR3 region has 16 residues. CDR1 LGHNA and CDR2 YSLEER come from the germline V gene. The CDR3 is CASSQGWGRVADTQYF. The CDR3 DNA reads TGCGCCAGCAGCCAAGGGTGGGGGAGGGTAGCAGATACGCAGTATTTT.

V and J are TRBV5-1 and TRBJ2-5, with 8 bases matching TRBD2. Germline loops: CDR1 SGHRS, CDR2 YFSETQ. The V gene end was trimmed by 4 bases and the J gene end by 5 bases; junction bases not matched to a gene: 10. The CDR3 runs 15 residues. The CDR3 here is CASSPHGGAGETQYF. The CDR3 region has the DNA TGCGCCAGCAGCCCTCACGGGGGGGCCGGTGAGACCCAGTACTTC. Full variable domain (rest looked up from reference TRBV5-1 and TRBJ2-5): KAGVTQTPRYLIKTRGQQVTLSCSPISGHRSVSWYQQTPGQGLQFLFEYFSETQRNKGNFPGRFSGRQFSNSRSEMNVSTLELGDSALYLCASSPHGGAGETQYFGPGTRLLVL.

A few counts support this clone. The chain combines TRBV6-1 with TRBJ1-2, with 10 bases lining up with TRBD1. Germline V CDR1 and CDR2: MNHNS, SASEGT. Trimming took 2 bases from V and 5 from J; bases not matched to a gene: 5. This CDR3 is 15 amino acids long. CDR3 coding DNA: TGTGCCAGCAGTGAATACGGGACAGGGGTGTATGGCTACACCTTC. This sequence encodes CASSEYGTGVYGYTF.

The chain employs TRBV4-3 and TRBJ2-1; tentative D call: TRBD2 (6 bases). CDR1 is LGHNA and CDR2 is YSLEER in the germline V gene. V dropped 3 bases and J dropped 0 bases, with 12 bases sitting between them. This CDR3 has 16 amino acids. The DNA of the CDR3 is TGCGCCAGCAGCCAGGAGGGGACCGTCTCCTACAATGAGCAGTTCTTC. This encodes CASSQEGTVSYNEQFF.

This chain joins TRBV30 and TRBJ1-3, with unresolved D. Trimming took 0 bases from V and 2 from J, leaving 11 bases between them. Germline CDR1 reads GTSNPN; CDR2 reads SVGIG (reference sequence). The CDR3 totals 15 residues. CDR3 sequence reads: CAWSVPRGTGNTIYF. CDR3 in DNA: TGTGCCTGGAGTGTACCCCGGGGAACTGGAAACACCATATATTTT.

This clone has just one count. The chain has TRBV5-1 and TRBJ1-2; 8 bases line up with TRBD1. The CDR3 extends over 13 amino acids. V dropped 2 bases and J dropped 6; count of bases not matched to a gene: 3. Germline CDR1 and CDR2: SGHRS and YFSETQ. Written as DNA, the CDR3 is TGCGCCAGCAGCTTTGACAGGGGAGATGGCTACACCTTC. It is translated as CASSFDRGDGYTF.

The chain carries TRBV3-1 (or the pseudogene TRBV3-2) and TRBJ1-2; 7 bases match TRBD1. The germline V gene has CDR1 LGHDT and CDR2 YNNKEL (reference sequence). V gave up 8 bases and J gave up 5 bases; unmatched junction bases: 8. The CDR3 runs to 13 residues. CDR3 in DNA: TGTGCCAGCGCTCAGGGGGGCCAGTATGGCTACACCTTC. Amino acids: CASAQGGQYGYTF.

The J gene is TRBJ1-6, the V gene TRBV30, with 9 positions matching TRBD1. CDR1 and CDR2 from the germline V gene are GTSNPN and SVGIG (reference sequence). With 7 bases clipped from V and 9 bases from J, the junction kept 7 bases outside the gene matches. The CDR3 is made up of 13 amino acids. CDR3 residues: CASGQGQSSPLHF. The DNA for the CDR3 is TGTGCCTCGGGACAGGGACAGTCTTCACCCCTCCACTTT.

The chain combines TRBV5-6 with TRBJ2-1; 7 bases map to TRBD2. Per germline, CDR1 SGHDT and CDR2 YYEEEE. This CDR3 has 13 residues. Trimming at V came to 5 bases and at J to 9 bases, leaving 8 bases not matched to a gene. This CDR3 reads CASRRSGGGEQFF. Written as DNA, the CDR3 is TGTGCCAGCAGAAGGTCGGGGGGAGGTGAGCAGTTCTTC.

The V and J genes are TRBV6-4 and TRBJ2-7, with D tentatively TRBD1 (5 bases). Germline values: CDR1 MRHNA, CDR2 SNTAGT. This CDR3 contains 14 residues. V lost 6 bases to trimming and J lost 0 bases, with 12 bases between them. The chain's CDR3 is CASSPGPFSYEQYF. DNA for the CDR3: TGTGCCAGCAGCCCAGGGCCATTCTCCTACGAGCAGTACTTC.

The chain is built from TRBV27 and TRBJ2-5, with 7 bases lining up with TRBD1. The germline V gene encodes CDR1 MNHEY and CDR2 SMNVEV (reference sequence). The CDR3 loop spans 13 amino acids. Unmatched junction bases numbered 2, after V lost 7 bases and J lost 0 bases. Written as DNA, the CDR3 is TGTGCCAGCAAAGGACAGGACCAAGAGACCCAGTACTTC. It encodes CASKGQDQETQYF.